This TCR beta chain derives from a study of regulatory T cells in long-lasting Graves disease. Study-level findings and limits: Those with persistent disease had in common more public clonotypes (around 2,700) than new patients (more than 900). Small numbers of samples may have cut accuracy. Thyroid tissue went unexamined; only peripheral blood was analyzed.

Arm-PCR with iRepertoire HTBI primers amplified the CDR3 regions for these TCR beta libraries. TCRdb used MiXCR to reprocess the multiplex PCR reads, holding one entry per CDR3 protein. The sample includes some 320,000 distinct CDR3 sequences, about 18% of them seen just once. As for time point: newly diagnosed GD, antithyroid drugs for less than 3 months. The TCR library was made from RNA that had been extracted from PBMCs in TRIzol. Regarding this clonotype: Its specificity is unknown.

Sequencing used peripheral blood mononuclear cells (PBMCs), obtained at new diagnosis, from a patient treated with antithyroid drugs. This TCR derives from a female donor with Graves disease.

CDR3 in amino acids: CATSTRDREYEQYF. CDR3 nucleotides: TGTGCCACCAGCACCCGGGACAGGGAATACGAGCAGTACTTC. The rearrangement links TRBV15 to TRBJ2-7; 9 bases map to TRBD1. CDR3 length equals 14 residues. The V and J ends lost 4 bases and 4 bases, in that order; junction bases with no gene match: 5. Germline CDR1 and CDR2: LNHNV and YYDKDF (reference sequence). Filled out from reference TRBV15 and TRBJ2-7, the complete variable domain reads DAMVIQNPRYQVTQFGKPVTLSCSQTLNHNVMYWYQQKSSQAPKLLFHYYDKDFNNEADTPDNFQSRRPNTSFCFLDIRSPGLGDTAMYLCATSTRDREYEQYFGPGTRLTVT.